This TCR beta chain was retrieved from a study of blood T cells in healthy people across ages. Across the study: Capture via template switching afforded approximately one barcoded beta molecule per two T cells.

This CDR3 region has 14 residues. Germline CDR1 and CDR2: SGHRS and YFSETQ. Study-wide points: Older age coincided with a roughly linear decline in TCR beta diversity per million T cells. No one knew whether donors had CMV, which possibly confounded expanded clonotype changes.

Regarding this clonotype: Its cognate antigen is unknown.

A second roughly 6 to 12 cycle PCR used barcoded and J-beta primers. The template-switch adaptor, which had 12 random nucleotides, put a tag on each cDNA molecule. MiXCR, applied by TCRdb to the 5' RACE reads, yields one record per CDR3 protein. The sample holds nearly 800,000 distinct CDR3 sequences, about 61% seen once. This sequence originates from a man in his forties or fifties in good health. Source material: blood. The chain recombines TRBV5-1 with TRBJ2-7; D ambiguous. The J call may be mistaken, given a closer DNA end match to TRBJ2-1. The CDR3, as DNA: TGCGCCAGCAGCTTGGGGCTCCAGGTCAAGGAGCAGTTCTTC. This codes for CASSLGLQVKEQFF.